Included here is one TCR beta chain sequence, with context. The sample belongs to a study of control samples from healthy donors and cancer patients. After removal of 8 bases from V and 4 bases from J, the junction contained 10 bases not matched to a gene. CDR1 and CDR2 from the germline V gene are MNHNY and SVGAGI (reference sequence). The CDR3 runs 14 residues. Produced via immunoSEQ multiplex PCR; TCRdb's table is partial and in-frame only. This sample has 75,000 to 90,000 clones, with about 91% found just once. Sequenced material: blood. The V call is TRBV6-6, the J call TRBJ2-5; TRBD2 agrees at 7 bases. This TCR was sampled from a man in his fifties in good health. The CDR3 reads CASGQSGDRETQYF. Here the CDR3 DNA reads TGTGCCAGCGGTCAGAGCGGGGACCGAGAGACCCAGTACTTC.